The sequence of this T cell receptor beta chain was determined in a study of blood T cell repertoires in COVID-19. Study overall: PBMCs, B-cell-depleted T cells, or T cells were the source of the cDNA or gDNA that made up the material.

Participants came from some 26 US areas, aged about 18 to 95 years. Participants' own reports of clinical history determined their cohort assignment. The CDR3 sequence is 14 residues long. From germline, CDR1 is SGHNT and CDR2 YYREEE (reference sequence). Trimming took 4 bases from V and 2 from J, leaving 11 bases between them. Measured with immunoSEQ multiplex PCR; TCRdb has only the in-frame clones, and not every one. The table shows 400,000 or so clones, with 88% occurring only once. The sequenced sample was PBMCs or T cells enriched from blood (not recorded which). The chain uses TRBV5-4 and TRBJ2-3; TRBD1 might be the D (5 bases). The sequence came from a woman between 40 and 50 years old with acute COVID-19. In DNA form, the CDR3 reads TGTGCCAGCAGCGAAAAGGGGTCCACAGATACGCAGTATTTT. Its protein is CASSEKGSTDTQYF. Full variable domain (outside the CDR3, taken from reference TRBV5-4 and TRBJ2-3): ETGVTQSPTHLIKTRGQQVTLRCSSQSGHNTVSWYQQALGQGPQFIFQYYREEENGRGNFPPRFSGLQFPNYSSELNVNALELDDSALYLCASSEKGSTDTQYFGPGTRLTVL.